Listed below are T cell receptor beta chains from one sample, sequenced in a study of blood T cell repertoires in COVID-19. Profiled with immunoSEQ multiplex PCR; TCRdb holds only in-frame clones, not every one. The data contain some 300,000 clones, roughly 90% of them seen just once; the ten biggest clones take up roughly 2.9%. Sequenced input: PBMCs or T cells enriched from blood (not recorded which). The receptors here all came from a woman in her forties or fifties who had been exposed to COVID-19. CDR3s include the opening cysteine and the closing phenylalanine or tryptophan. Fields, in order: CDR3 DNA, CDR3 protein, V gene, J gene, D gene, clone size. A D gene is named only where the DNA matches it firmly. Clone size is stated in some rows and not others, as once, few, many or a class when expanded.

cdr3_nt: TGTGCCAGCAGTTTGGGACAGGGCTTCTATGGCTACACCTTC; cdr3_aa: CASSLGQGFYGYTF; v_call: TRBV27; j_call: TRBJ1-2; d_call: TRBD1; clone_size: NA
cdr3_nt: TGCGCCAGCAGCCAAGACACAGGGATGGGTTCCTACAATGAGCAGTTCTTC; cdr3_aa: CASSQDTGMGSYNEQFF; v_call: TRBV4-1; j_call: TRBJ2-1; d_call: NA; clone_size: NA
cdr3_nt: TGTGCCAGTAGTATGGGACATAAGAGCTCTGGAAACACCATATATTTT; cdr3_aa: CASSMGHKSSGNTIYF; v_call: TRBV19; j_call: TRBJ1-3; d_call: NA; clone_size: NA
cdr3_nt: TGTGCCAGCAGCTTAGACCCGGGACTAGCCCCCGAGCAGTACTTC; cdr3_aa: CASSLDPGLAPEQYF; v_call: TRBV7-9; j_call: TRBJ2-7; d_call: TRBD2; clone_size: NA
cdr3_nt: TGTGCCAGCAGAAACGACAGGGGCCAAGAGACCCAGTACTTC; cdr3_aa: CASRNDRGQETQYF; v_call: TRBV5-5; j_call: TRBJ2-5; d_call: TRBD1; clone_size: NA
cdr3_nt: TGCGCCAGCAGCCAAGACCCGGTACCAGGGTTCGGTGGCTACACCTTC; cdr3_aa: CASSQDPVPGFGGYTF; v_call: TRBV4-1; j_call: TRBJ1-2; d_call: NA; clone_size: once
cdr3_nt: TGTGCCAGCAGCAATAGCGGGGGATCGGAGACCCAGTACTTC; cdr3_aa: CASSNSGGSETQYF; v_call: TRBV5-8; j_call: TRBJ2-5; d_call: TRBD2; clone_size: NA
cdr3_nt: TGTGCCATCAGGGGGAGCGGGGGAGATTACAATGAGCAGTTCTTC; cdr3_aa: CAIRGSGGDYNEQFF; v_call: TRBV10-3; j_call: TRBJ2-1; d_call: TRBD2; clone_size: NA
cdr3_nt: TGTGCCAGCAGCATGACAGGGACGGGTAAACAGCCCCAGCATTTT; cdr3_aa: CASSMTGTGKQPQHF; v_call: TRBV4-2; j_call: TRBJ1-5; d_call: TRBD1; clone_size: NA
cdr3_nt: TGTGCCAGCTCACCACGGTCTAGTCAAGAGACCCAGTACTTC; cdr3_aa: CASSPRSSQETQYF; v_call: TRBV18; j_call: TRBJ2-5; d_call: NA; clone_size: NA
cdr3_nt: TGTGCCAGCAGCACCCCGGGACAGGGCGTCAATGAGCAGTTCTTC; cdr3_aa: CASSTPGQGVNEQFF; v_call: TRBV7-9; j_call: TRBJ2-1; d_call: TRBD1; clone_size: once
cdr3_nt: TGTGCCAGCAGCCTGACATATCAGCCCCAGCATTTT; cdr3_aa: CASSLTYQPQHF; v_call: TRBV7-8; j_call: TRBJ1-5; d_call: NA; clone_size: once
cdr3_nt: TGTGCCAGCACCCTGGTCCCCGGACAGGGAGGTAATAACGAGCAGTACTTC; cdr3_aa: CASTLVPGQGGNNEQYF; v_call: TRBV5-6; j_call: TRBJ2-7; d_call: TRBD1; clone_size: NA
cdr3_nt: TGCGCCAGCGTAGGTAAGGCCGGAGACAGTAATTCACCCCTCCACTTT; cdr3_aa: CASVGKAGDSNSPLHF; v_call: TRBV23-1; j_call: TRBJ1-6; d_call: NA; clone_size: NA
cdr3_nt: TGCGCCAGCAGCTTGGCCAGGACAGGGGTGGGCACCGGGGAGCTGTTTTTT; cdr3_aa: CASSLARTGVGTGELFF; v_call: TRBV5-1; j_call: TRBJ2-2; d_call: TRBD1; clone_size: NA
cdr3_nt: TGTGCCAGCAGCCACCGAGGAGGAGACAGGGGCTACGAGCAGTACTTC; cdr3_aa: CASSHRGGDRGYEQYF; v_call: TRBV3-1/TRBV3-2; j_call: TRBJ2-7; d_call: TRBD1; clone_size: NA
cdr3_nt: TGTGCCAGCAGCAGACAGAGCAATCAGCCCCAGCATTTT; cdr3_aa: CASSRQSNQPQHF; v_call: TRBV12-3/TRBV12-4; j_call: TRBJ1-5; d_call: NA; clone_size: once
cdr3_nt: TGTGCCATCAACAACGATAGCAATCAGCCCCAGCATTTT; cdr3_aa: CAINNDSNQPQHF; v_call: TRBV12-3/TRBV12-4; j_call: TRBJ1-5; d_call: NA; clone_size: NA
cdr3_nt: TGCGCCAGCAGCCCAGGTACCGGGGAGCTGTTTTTT; cdr3_aa: CASSPGTGELFF; v_call: TRBV4-1; j_call: TRBJ2-2; d_call: NA; clone_size: few
cdr3_nt: TGTGCCAGCAGTTACTCGAGGCCCGACGATGAGCAGTTCTTC; cdr3_aa: CASSYSRPDDEQFF; v_call: TRBV6-5; j_call: TRBJ2-1; d_call: NA; clone_size: NA
cdr3_nt: TGTGCCAGCAGCAGGCGGGGACTAGCGGGGTCCTACGAGCAGTACTTC; cdr3_aa: CASSRRGLAGSYEQYF; v_call: TRBV5-4; j_call: TRBJ2-7; d_call: TRBD2; clone_size: NA
cdr3_nt: TGTGCCAGCTCACCACTCGGACAGGCGAACACTGAAGCTTTCTTT; cdr3_aa: CASSPLGQANTEAFF; v_call: TRBV18; j_call: TRBJ1-1; d_call: TRBD1; clone_size: NA
cdr3_nt: TGTGCCACCAGTGAATTTCCGGGAGGCTATGGCTACACCTTC; cdr3_aa: CATSEFPGGYGYTF; v_call: TRBV24-1; j_call: TRBJ1-2; d_call: NA; clone_size: NA
cdr3_nt: TGTGCCAGCAGCCGGGACAGGGGGGGTCTTGGCTATGGCTACACCTTC; cdr3_aa: CASSRDRGGLGYGYTF; v_call: TRBV3-1/TRBV3-2; j_call: TRBJ1-2; d_call: TRBD1; clone_size: NA
cdr3_nt: TGTGCCAGCAGTGGGATCGGGGGGTTTTACACCGGGGAGCTGTTTTTT; cdr3_aa: CASSGIGGFYTGELFF; v_call: TRBV28; j_call: TRBJ2-2; d_call: TRBD2; clone_size: NA
cdr3_nt: TGTGCCAGCAGTTCCCGCGGACAGTCCTACGAGCAGTACTTC; cdr3_aa: CASSSRGQSYEQYF; v_call: TRBV6-2/TRBV6-3; j_call: TRBJ2-7; d_call: NA; clone_size: NA
cdr3_nt: TGTGCCAGCTCACCACCTTCGCAAGAGACCCAGTACTTC; cdr3_aa: CASSPPSQETQYF; v_call: TRBV18; j_call: TRBJ2-5; d_call: NA; clone_size: NA
cdr3_nt: TGTGCCAGTAGGGGGACAGCAACCTACGAGCAGTACTTC; cdr3_aa: CASRGTATYEQYF; v_call: TRBV19; j_call: TRBJ2-7; d_call: TRBD1; clone_size: NA
cdr3_nt: TGTGCCAGTAGTATGAGTCGGGGGGGCCAATCCAGCACAGATACGCAGTATTTT; cdr3_aa: CASSMSRGGQSSTDTQYF; v_call: TRBV19; j_call: TRBJ2-3; d_call: TRBD2; clone_size: NA
cdr3_nt: TGTGCCAGCAGCCAAGATCGGCCACTAGCGGGGATCGCTGAGCACAATGAGCAGTTCTTC; cdr3_aa: CASSQDRPLAGIAEHNEQFF; v_call: TRBV3-1/TRBV3-2; j_call: TRBJ2-1; d_call: TRBD2; clone_size: NA
cdr3_nt: TGTGCCAGCTCACCTTTAGCGACTAGCACAGATACGCAGTATTTT; cdr3_aa: CASSPLATSTDTQYF; v_call: TRBV18; j_call: TRBJ2-3; d_call: NA; clone_size: NA
cdr3_nt: TGTGCCAGCAGCCCTGGACTAGCGGGGGTCGGGGCCAACGTCCTGACTTTC; cdr3_aa: CASSPGLAGVGANVLTF; v_call: TRBV7-9; j_call: TRBJ2-6; d_call: TRBD2; clone_size: NA
cdr3_nt: TGTGCCAGCAGCTTAACAGGGGAGAGAGAGCAGTACTTC; cdr3_aa: CASSLTGEREQYF; v_call: TRBV5-5; j_call: TRBJ2-7; d_call: TRBD1; clone_size: NA
cdr3_nt: TGTGCCAGCACGAAAGCCCCTGCAACTAATGAAAAACTGTTTTTT; cdr3_aa: CASTKAPATNEKLFF; v_call: TRBV6-5; j_call: TRBJ1-4; d_call: NA; clone_size: few
cdr3_nt: TGTGCCAGCAGCCCAACTAGCGGGGGCTCCTACGAGCAGTACTTC; cdr3_aa: CASSPTSGGSYEQYF; v_call: TRBV7-2; j_call: TRBJ2-7; d_call: TRBD2; clone_size: once
cdr3_nt: TGTGCCAGCAGTCCAGGGGAGGGCTACGAGCAGTACTTC; cdr3_aa: CASSPGEGYEQYF; v_call: TRBV9; j_call: TRBJ2-7; d_call: NA; clone_size: NA
cdr3_nt: TGTGCCAGCAGTTCTCCCCTACAAAGACTAGCGGGGGGGCTCACAGATACGCAGTATTTT; cdr3_aa: CASSSPLQRLAGGLTDTQYF; v_call: TRBV28; j_call: TRBJ2-3; d_call: TRBD2; clone_size: NA
cdr3_nt: TGTGCCATCAGTGAGTCGATAACAGATAGCAATCAGCCCCAGCATTTT; cdr3_aa: CAISESITDSNQPQHF; v_call: TRBV10-3; j_call: TRBJ1-5; d_call: NA; clone_size: NA
cdr3_nt: TGTGCCAGCAAGAAGGACAGGGACTACGAGCAGTACTTC; cdr3_aa: CASKKDRDYEQYF; v_call: TRBV6-5; j_call: TRBJ2-7; d_call: TRBD1; clone_size: NA
cdr3_nt: TGTGCCAGCAGCAACCTGGACAGGGTATCCTACGAGCAGTACTTC; cdr3_aa: CASSNLDRVSYEQYF; v_call: TRBV11-2; j_call: TRBJ2-7; d_call: TRBD1; clone_size: NA
cdr3_nt: TGTGCCTGGAGTGTCACAGGCCTTATGGGACAGCCCCAGCATTTT; cdr3_aa: CAWSVTGLMGQPQHF; v_call: TRBV30; j_call: TRBJ1-5; d_call: NA; clone_size: NA
cdr3_nt: TGCGCCAGCAGCTCACTAACGCAGGGGGCAGCGGGATTGAATGAGCAGTTCTTC; cdr3_aa: CASSSLTQGAAGLNEQFF; v_call: TRBV5-1; j_call: TRBJ2-1; d_call: NA; clone_size: once
cdr3_nt: TGTGCCAGCAGCCCCCGGACAGGGGGGTCTGGGGCCAACGTCCTGACTTTC; cdr3_aa: CASSPRTGGSGANVLTF; v_call: TRBV3-1/TRBV3-2; j_call: TRBJ2-6; d_call: TRBD1; clone_size: once
cdr3_nt: TGTGCCAGCAGCCTCCGAGGGAACACTGAAGCTTTCTTT; cdr3_aa: CASSLRGNTEAFF; v_call: TRBV6-5; j_call: TRBJ1-1; d_call: NA; clone_size: NA
cdr3_nt: TGCGCCAGCAGCCCTGACAGGGTCACAGATACGCAGTATTTT; cdr3_aa: CASSPDRVTDTQYF; v_call: TRBV4-1; j_call: TRBJ2-3; d_call: TRBD1; clone_size: NA
cdr3_nt: TGTGCCTGGGGGAGGGTCCTCTTCTCTGGAAACACCATATATTTT; cdr3_aa: CAWGRVLFSGNTIYF; v_call: TRBV30; j_call: TRBJ1-3; d_call: NA; clone_size: NA
cdr3_nt: TGCGCCAGCAGCTTGTGGGGAGAGATGAACACTGAAGCTTTCTTT; cdr3_aa: CASSLWGEMNTEAFF; v_call: TRBV5-1; j_call: TRBJ1-1; d_call: NA; clone_size: once
cdr3_nt: TGTGCCAGCAGCCGATGGGCCGGGACTCAGAACTATGGCTACACCTTC; cdr3_aa: CASSRWAGTQNYGYTF; v_call: TRBV13; j_call: TRBJ1-2; d_call: NA; clone_size: NA
cdr3_nt: TGTGCCAGCAGTCCTACGGGACAGTTATTTTACAAACGCGACTTC; cdr3_aa: CASSPTGQLFYKRDF; v_call: TRBV6-5; j_call: TRBJ2-7; d_call: TRBD1; clone_size: NA
cdr3_nt: TGTGCCAGCAGCCTTAATAGCGGGGGGGGTTACAATGAGCAGTTCTTC; cdr3_aa: CASSLNSGGGYNEQFF; v_call: TRBV3-1/TRBV3-2; j_call: TRBJ2-1; d_call: TRBD2; clone_size: NA
cdr3_nt: TGCAGGGCAGGGAACCAAGAGACCCAGTACTTC; cdr3_aa: CRAGNQETQYF; v_call: TRBV20-1; j_call: TRBJ2-5; d_call: NA; clone_size: NA
cdr3_nt: TGTGCCAGCAGTCACCTAGCGGGGGGCGCCGAGACCCAGTACTTC; cdr3_aa: CASSHLAGGAETQYF; v_call: TRBV3-1/TRBV3-2; j_call: TRBJ2-5; d_call: TRBD2; clone_size: NA
cdr3_nt: TGTGCCAGCAGCCTAGACAGGGGGCGGGAAAAACTGTTTTTT; cdr3_aa: CASSLDRGREKLFF; v_call: TRBV7-2; j_call: TRBJ1-4; d_call: TRBD1; clone_size: NA
cdr3_nt: TGTGCCAGCTCACCCACTCCAGATACGCAGTATTTT; cdr3_aa: CASSPTPDTQYF; v_call: TRBV18; j_call: TRBJ2-3; d_call: NA; clone_size: once
cdr3_nt: TGTGCCAGCAGCTTCCGGGCCGGGGAGCTGTTTTTT; cdr3_aa: CASSFRAGELFF; v_call: TRBV7-8; j_call: TRBJ2-2; d_call: NA; clone_size: NA